These T cell receptor beta chains were read from a single sample in a study of T cells after yellow fever vaccination. TCRdb processed the 5' RACE reads anew with MiXCR; each CDR3 protein has one entry. Of some 250,000 distinct CDR3 sequences listed, approximately 3.6% are singletons. Sequencing used PBMCs, obtained 15 days after the yellow fever booster vaccination. These receptors were obtained from a young man who received the YFV17D yellow fever vaccine. Each CDR3 is given with its conserved first and last residue. The D gene is left open where the match is weak. Part of the rows lack a size; the others show once, few, many or a class for expanded clones.

size: many; J: TRBJ1-1; V: TRBV29-1; D: .; DNA: TGCAGCGTTGAAAGAAGGAACACTGAAGCTTTCTTT; CDR3: CSVERRNTEAFF
size: many; J: TRBJ1-1; V: TRBV5-5; D: TRBD1; DNA: TGTGCCAGCAGCTTAGACAGGGTTAACACTGAAGCTTTCTTT; CDR3: CASSLDRVNTEAFF
size: many; J: TRBJ2-5; V: TRBV3-1; D: TRBD2; DNA: TGTGCCAGCAGGGCCGGGACTAGCGGAGGAGGAGAGACCCAGTACTTC; CDR3: CASRAGTSGGGETQYF
size: many; J: TRBJ2-2; V: TRBV11-3; D: TRBD1; DNA: TGTGCCAGCAGCTACCGGAGGACAGGGCAAAACACCGGGGAGCTGTTTTTT; CDR3: CASSYRRTGQNTGELFF
size: many; J: TRBJ1-2; V: TRBV27; D: .; DNA: TGTGCCAGCAGTTTATCAGAGGGGAGTGGCTACACCTTC; CDR3: CASSLSEGSGYTF
size: many; J: TRBJ1-5; V: TRBV6-6; D: TRBD1; DNA: TGTGCCAGTGGGGACAGGGGGCATCAGCCCCAGCATTTT; CDR3: CASGDRGHQPQHF
size: many; J: TRBJ2-3; V: TRBV3-1; D: TRBD2; DNA: TGTGCCAGCACAGGGGTTAGCGGGGTCCCAGATACGCAGTATTTT; CDR3: CASTGVSGVPDTQYF
size: many; J: TRBJ2-1; V: TRBV5-1; D: TRBD2; DNA: TGCGCCAGCAGCTTGGCACCCGGGACTATGATGTATGAGCAGTTCTTC; CDR3: CASSLAPGTMMYEQFF
size: many; J: TRBJ2-5; V: TRBV5-1; D: .; DNA: TGTGCCAGCAGCTTTGAAGAGACCCAGTACTTC; CDR3: CASSFEETQYF
size: .; J: TRBJ2-1; V: TRBV3-1; D: .; DNA: TGTGCCAGCAGCCAAGCTTTTCGAGGTGGGGGGCTGGGGAATGAGCAGTTCTTC; CDR3: CASSQAFRGGGLGNEQFF
size: many; J: TRBJ2-5; V: TRBV5-1; D: .; DNA: TGCGCCAGCAGCTTGGACACCCACTTGAAGACCCAGTACTTC; CDR3: CASSLDTHLKTQYF
size: few; J: TRBJ1-2; V: TRBV25-1; D: TRBD1; DNA: TGTGCCAGCAGTGAACTCGGCGGAGGACAGGTGTATGGCTACACCTTC; CDR3: CASSELGGGQVYGYTF
size: many; J: TRBJ2-6; V: TRBV12-3/TRBV12-4; D: TRBD1; DNA: TGTGCCAGCAGGCAAGGGACAGCTGGGGCCAACGTCCTGACTTTC; CDR3: CASRQGTAGANVLTF
size: many; J: TRBJ2-3; V: TRBV6-2/TRBV6-3; D: TRBD1; DNA: TGTGCCAGCAGTTCAAGGACAGGAGGAGATACGCAGTATTTT; CDR3: CASSSRTGGDTQYF
size: many; J: TRBJ2-7; V: TRBV15; D: TRBD2; DNA: TGTGCCACCAGCAGGGGGAGGGGTCTTGACTACGAGCAGTACTTC; CDR3: CATSRGRGLDYEQYF
size: many; J: TRBJ2-2; V: TRBV5-6; D: .; DNA: TGTGCCAGCAGCTTGTTGGGCCCTCGGGGCACCGGGGAGCTGTTTTTT; CDR3: CASSLLGPRGTGELFF
size: many; J: TRBJ2-3; V: TRBV12-3/TRBV12-4; D: .; DNA: TGTGCCAGCAGCCCGACAAACACAGATACGCAGTATTTT; CDR3: CASSPTNTDTQYF
size: many; J: TRBJ1-2; V: TRBV29-1; D: .; DNA: TGCAGCGTCCGACGAATTGCAGGGTCCTATGGCTACACCTTC; CDR3: CSVRRIAGSYGYTF
size: .; J: TRBJ1-4; V: TRBV6-5; D: .; DNA: TGTGCCAGCAGCTCCGGGGCTCAGGGTGAAAAACTGTTTTTT; CDR3: CASSSGAQGEKLFF
size: many; J: TRBJ2-7; V: TRBV5-1; D: .; DNA: TGCGCCAGCAGCCACATAATACAGACAGCCGCGGGTGGCGAGCAGTACTTC; CDR3: CASSHIIQTAAGGEQYF
size: many; J: TRBJ1-5; V: TRBV7-2; D: .; DNA: TGTGCCAGCAGCTTAGGGGGGCCCCGTCAGCCCCAGCATTTT; CDR3: CASSLGGPRQPQHF
size: few; J: TRBJ1-1; V: TRBV19; D: .; DNA: TGTGCCAGTAGTATGGTGCAGGGGAACACTGAAGCTTTCTTT; CDR3: CASSMVQGNTEAFF
size: .; J: TRBJ2-3; V: TRBV29-1; D: .; DNA: TGCAGCGTTGAGAGCAGCGGAGATACGCAGTATTTT; CDR3: CSVESSGDTQYF
size: many; J: TRBJ1-4; V: TRBV19; D: .; DNA: TGTGCCAGTAGTTCGGACCGGTCCGAAAAACTGTTTTTT; CDR3: CASSSDRSEKLFF
size: many; J: TRBJ2-5; V: TRBV29-1; D: .; DNA: TGCAGCCTTCTCTTTAGCGGCCAAGAGACCCAGTACTTC; CDR3: CSLLFSGQETQYF
size: many; J: TRBJ1-5; V: TRBV6-2/TRBV6-3; D: TRBD1; DNA: TGTGCCAGCACAGGACAGGGGCATCAGCCCCAGCATTTT; CDR3: CASTGQGHQPQHF
size: few; J: TRBJ2-4; V: TRBV5-1; D: TRBD2; DNA: TGCGCCAGCAGCCAGAGGACTAGCGGGGGGATTAGCATTCAGTACTTC; CDR3: CASSQRTSGGISIQYF
size: many; J: TRBJ2-5; V: TRBV4-3; D: TRBD1; DNA: TGCGCCAGCAGCCAAGAGTTCCGGGACAGGGGTGAGACCCAGTACTTC; CDR3: CASSQEFRDRGETQYF
size: many; J: TRBJ1-5; V: TRBV5-1; D: .; DNA: TGCGCCAGCAGACAGGATAGCAATCAGCCCCAGCATTTT; CDR3: CASRQDSNQPQHF
size: many; J: TRBJ2-5; V: TRBV7-9; D: .; DNA: TGCGCCAGCAGCTTGGAGACCCAGTACTTC; CDR3: CASSLETQYF
size: many; J: TRBJ1-3; V: TRBV7-2; D: .; DNA: TGTGCCAGCAGCTCGGGACGGAGAAACACCATATATTTT; CDR3: CASSSGRRNTIYF
size: many; J: TRBJ1-1; V: TRBV6-2/TRBV6-3; D: TRBD1; DNA: TGTGCCAGCAGCGCAGACAGGGCGACTGAAGCTTTCTTT; CDR3: CASSADRATEAFF
size: many; J: TRBJ1-2; V: TRBV6-2/TRBV6-3; D: TRBD1; DNA: TGTGCCAGCAGTTACCGGCGGGACAGGCATTATGGCTACACCTTC; CDR3: CASSYRRDRHYGYTF
size: many; J: TRBJ2-3; V: TRBV4-2; D: .; DNA: TGTGCCAGCAGCCTTCGGGACGGACAAGACGAAGACACAGATACGCAGTATTTT; CDR3: CASSLRDGQDEDTDTQYF
size: many; J: TRBJ2-3; V: TRBV2; D: .; DNA: TGTGCCAGGACAAGTGGTCGACAGAGGGCTCAAGATACGCAGTATTTT; CDR3: CARTSGRQRAQDTQYF
size: many; J: TRBJ2-2; V: TRBV30; D: .; DNA: TGTGCCTGGAGTGTGGGCAGGGGATCCGGGGAGCTGTTTTTT; CDR3: CAWSVGRGSGELFF
size: many; J: TRBJ2-7; V: TRBV7-8; D: .; DNA: TGTGCCAGCAGTCCCCGATACGAGCAGTACTTC; CDR3: CASSPRYEQYF
size: many; J: TRBJ2-5; V: TRBV6-2/TRBV6-3; D: .; DNA: TGTGCCAGCAGCCGAACCCGACAGGAACAAGAGACCCAGTACTTC; CDR3: CASSRTRQEQETQYF
size: many; J: TRBJ2-2; V: TRBV5-3; D: .; DNA: TGTGCCCCCCGACGAACTGACACCGGGGAGCTGTTTTTT; CDR3: CAPRRTDTGELFF
size: many; J: TRBJ1-5; V: TRBV12-3/TRBV12-4; D: .; DNA: TGTGCCAGCAGTTTAGAGGGAAAGGGCCAGCCCCAGCATTTT; CDR3: CASSLEGKGQPQHF
size: few; J: TRBJ2-7; V: TRBV3-1; D: .; DNA: TGTGCCAGCAGCCAAGTCAAGCGTCCCTACGAGCAGTACTTC; CDR3: CASSQVKRPYEQYF
size: many; J: TRBJ2-1; V: TRBV9; D: TRBD1; DNA: TGTGCCAGCAGCGCAACAGGGGGCCCCTACAATGAGCAGTTCTTC; CDR3: CASSATGGPYNEQFF
size: .; J: TRBJ2-3; V: TRBV5-6; D: .; DNA: TGTGCCAGCAGCTTCGATCAGGCTAGCACAGATACGCAGTATTTT; CDR3: CASSFDQASTDTQYF
size: many; J: TRBJ1-2; V: TRBV7-2; D: .; DNA: TGTGCCAGCAGACCTGACAGTAACTATGGCTACACCTTC; CDR3: CASRPDSNYGYTF
size: many; J: TRBJ2-5; V: TRBV7-2; D: .; DNA: TGTGCCAGCAGCTTAGTCCAAGACCAGTACTTC; CDR3: CASSLVQDQYF
size: many; J: TRBJ2-5; V: TRBV20-1; D: TRBD2; DNA: TGCAGTGGGGCGCGGGGGGACTCACAAGAGACCCAGTACTTC; CDR3: CSGARGDSQETQYF
size: many; J: TRBJ2-7; V: TRBV7-2; D: .; DNA: TGTGCCAGCAGCTTCGACAAGCCCGACCCCTACGAGCAGTACTTC; CDR3: CASSFDKPDPYEQYF
size: few; J: TRBJ2-1; V: TRBV30; D: .; DNA: TGTGCCTGGAGTGCGCCCGACTTACTCTGGTTCGCTGAGCAGTTCTTC; CDR3: CAWSAPDLLWFAEQFF
size: .; J: TRBJ1-6; V: TRBV7-6; D: .; DNA: TGTGCCAGCAGCTTAGCATACGGGCGGAATAATTCACCCCTCCACTTT; CDR3: CASSLAYGRNNSPLHF
size: many; J: TRBJ2-3; V: TRBV18; D: TRBD2; DNA: TGTGCCAGCTCTACTGGGACTAGCGGGGGAGCAGATACGCAGTATTTT; CDR3: CASSTGTSGGADTQYF
size: many; J: TRBJ1-1; V: TRBV5-1; D: TRBD1; DNA: TGCGCCAGCAGCTTGGTAGCAGGGGGTTTGATGTGGAACACTGAAGCTTTCTTT; CDR3: CASSLVAGGLMWNTEAFF
size: many; J: TRBJ2-3; V: TRBV5-4; D: .; DNA: TGTGCCAGCAGCCCCGGGGGACACACAGATACGCAGTATTTT; CDR3: CASSPGGHTDTQYF
size: many; J: TRBJ2-3; V: TRBV6-2/TRBV6-3; D: TRBD2; DNA: TGTGCCAGCAGATCCTTCCTAGCGGGGGTCGGCACAGATACGCAGTATTTT; CDR3: CASRSFLAGVGTDTQYF
size: many; J: TRBJ2-5; V: TRBV5-1; D: .; DNA: TGCGCCAGCAGCTTTTGGGGAGGAGAGACCCAGTACTTC; CDR3: CASSFWGGETQYF
size: many; J: TRBJ2-2; V: TRBV12-3/TRBV12-4; D: TRBD1; DNA: TGTGCCAGCAGTTTGGGTGCTGACAGGGGGGCCGGGGAGCTGTTTTTT; CDR3: CASSLGADRGAGELFF
size: many; J: TRBJ1-3; V: TRBV7-2; D: .; DNA: TGTGCCAGCAGGGCCCCCTCTGGAAACACCATATATTTT; CDR3: CASRAPSGNTIYF
size: many; J: TRBJ2-5; V: TRBV4-3; D: TRBD2; DNA: TGCGCCAGCAGTCTTGGACTAGCGGGGGGGATACAAGAGACCCAGTACTTC; CDR3: CASSLGLAGGIQETQYF
size: many; J: TRBJ2-3; V: TRBV5-1; D: .; DNA: TGCGCCAGCAGCTTGTCCAGGGGTCTGTCAGATACGCAGTATTTT; CDR3: CASSLSRGLSDTQYF
size: many; J: TRBJ2-2; V: TRBV6-1; D: .; DNA: TGTGCCAGCAGTTTCCCGGGGGCAGATTATAACACCGGGGAGCTGTTTTTT; CDR3: CASSFPGADYNTGELFF